This T cell receptor beta chain was captured by sequencing in a study of blood T cell repertoires in COVID-19. Whole-study context: From the United States, Italy and Spain came samples of acute and convalescent COVID-19.

In the study's own analysis: Amplification from reference gene primers served as the basis for estimated nucleated cell counts. Assay: immunoSEQ multiplex PCR; the TCRdb copy retains only in-frame clones and omits some. V and J calls plus clone size are reproduced from that table; the DNA served to infer D and trimming. The table lists 350,000 or so clones, more than 75% of them singletons. CDR3 size: 17 residues. Germline loops: CDR1 LNHNV, CDR2 YYDKDF (reference sequence). Trimming removed 2 bases at V and 0 bases at J, with 14 bases between. One Seattle source followed patients from active infection through their disease course.

The TCR sequence derives from a woman between 25 and 40 years old with COVID-19, enrolled during active disease. Sequenced material: peripheral blood. V is TRBV15 and J is TRBJ2-1; D not certain. CDR3 DNA: TGTGCCACCAGCAGATCAAGAGGCCCCAGCTCCTACAATGAGCAGTTCTTC. It yields the protein CATSRSRGPSSYNEQFF.